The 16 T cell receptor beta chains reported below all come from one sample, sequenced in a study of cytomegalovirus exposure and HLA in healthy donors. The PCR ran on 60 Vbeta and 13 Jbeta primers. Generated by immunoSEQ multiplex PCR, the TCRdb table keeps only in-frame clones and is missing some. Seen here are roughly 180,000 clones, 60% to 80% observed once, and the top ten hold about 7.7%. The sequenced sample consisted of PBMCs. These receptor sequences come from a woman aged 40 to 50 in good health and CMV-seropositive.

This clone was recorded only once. The CDR3 sequence: CAISESSLQFF. The CDR3 DNA is TGTGCCATCAGTGAGTCGAGTCTTCAGTTCTTC. This chain connects TRBV10-3 to TRBJ2-1; D is unresolved. Germline V gene lookup returns CDR1 ENHRY and CDR2 SYGVKD. This CDR3 has 11 amino acids. Trimming removed 0 bases from V and 13 bases from J, with 7 bases in between.

The CDR3 DNA is TGTGCCAGCAGAGCGGGACAAGTCACAGATACGCAGTATTTT. Protein product: CASRAGQVTDTQYF. The chain combines TRBV28 with TRBJ2-3; TRBD2 is a possible D gene (7 bases). CDR1 is MDHEN, CDR2 SYDVKM, per germline. CDR3 length: 14 amino acids. Trimming took off 6 bases at V and 2 bases at J, with 12 bases between the two ends.

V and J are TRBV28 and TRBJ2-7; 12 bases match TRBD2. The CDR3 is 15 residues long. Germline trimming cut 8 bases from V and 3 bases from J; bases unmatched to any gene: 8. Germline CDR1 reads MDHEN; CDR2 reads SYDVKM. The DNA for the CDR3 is TGTGCCAGCGTACGACTAGCGGGAGTGGTCTACGAGCAGTACTTC. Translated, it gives CASVRLAGVVYEQYF.

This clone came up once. In nucleotides, the CDR3 is TGTGCCTGGAGTGTAACTGGACACAGGTCCGAGACCCAGTACTTC. Residues: CAWSVTGHRSETQYF. The chain recombines TRBV30 with TRBJ2-5; perhaps TRBD1 as D (5 bases). Trimming stripped 0 bases from V and 5 bases from J, with 16 bases between. This CDR3 contains 15 residues. Germline CDR1 and CDR2: GTSNPN and SVGIG (reference sequence).

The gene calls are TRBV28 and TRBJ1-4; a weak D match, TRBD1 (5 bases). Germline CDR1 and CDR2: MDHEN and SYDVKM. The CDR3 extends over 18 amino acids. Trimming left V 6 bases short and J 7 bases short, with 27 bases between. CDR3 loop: CASRGGGVGPRGVEKLFF. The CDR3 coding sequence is TGTGCCAGCAGGGGGGGTGGGGTGGGTCCGCGGGGAGTTGAAAAACTGTTTTTT.

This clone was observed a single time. For the CDR3, the DNA is TGTGCCAGCAGTTTCCCGGGGTCCTTCTCCTACGAGCAGTACTTC. This encodes CASSFPGSFSYEQYF. The chain joins TRBV28 to TRBJ2-7, with D maybe TRBD2 (5 bases). Germline V CDR1 and CDR2: MDHEN, SYDVKM. V was clipped by 3 bases and J by 0 bases, with 12 bases between them. This CDR3 comprises 15 residues.

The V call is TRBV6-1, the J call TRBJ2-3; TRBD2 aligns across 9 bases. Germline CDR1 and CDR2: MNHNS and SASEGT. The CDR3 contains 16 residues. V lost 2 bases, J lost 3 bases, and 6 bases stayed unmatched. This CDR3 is CASSETGGRGTDTQYF. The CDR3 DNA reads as TGTGCCAGCAGTGAAACGGGCGGGAGGGGGACAGATACGCAGTATTTT.

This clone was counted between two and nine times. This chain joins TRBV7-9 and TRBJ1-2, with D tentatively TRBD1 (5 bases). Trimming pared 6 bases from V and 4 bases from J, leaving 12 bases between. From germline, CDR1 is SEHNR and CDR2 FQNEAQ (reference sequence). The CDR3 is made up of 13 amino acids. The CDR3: CASSRDSGYGYTF. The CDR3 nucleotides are TGTGCCAGCAGTCGGGACTCGGGCTATGGCTACACCTTC.

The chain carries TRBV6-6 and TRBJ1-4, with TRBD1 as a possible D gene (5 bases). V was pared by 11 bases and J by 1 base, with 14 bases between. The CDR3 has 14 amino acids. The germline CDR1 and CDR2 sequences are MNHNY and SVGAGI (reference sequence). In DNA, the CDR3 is TGTGCCCACAAACGGGGGGGAACTAATGAAAAACTGTTTTTT. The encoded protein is CAHKRGGTNEKLFF.

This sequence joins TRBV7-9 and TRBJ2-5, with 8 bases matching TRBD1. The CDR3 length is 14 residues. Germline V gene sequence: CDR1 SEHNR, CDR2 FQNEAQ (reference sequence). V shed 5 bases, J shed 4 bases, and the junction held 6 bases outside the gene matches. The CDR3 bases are TGTGCCAGCAGCCCTAACACAGGGGGAGAGACCCAGTACTTC. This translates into CASSPNTGGETQYF.

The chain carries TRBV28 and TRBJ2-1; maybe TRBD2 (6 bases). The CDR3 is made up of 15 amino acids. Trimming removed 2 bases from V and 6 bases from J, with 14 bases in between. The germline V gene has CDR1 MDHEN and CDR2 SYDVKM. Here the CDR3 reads CASSLGGAQPNEQFF. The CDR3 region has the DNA TGTGCCAGCAGTTTAGGAGGGGCCCAGCCCAATGAGCAGTTCTTC. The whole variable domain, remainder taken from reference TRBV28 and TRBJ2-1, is DVKVTQSSRYLVKRTGEKVFLECVQDMDHENMFWYRQDPGLGLRLIYFSYDVKMKEKGDIPEGYSVSREKKERFSLILESASTNQTSMYLCASSLGGAQPNEQFFGPGTRLTVL.

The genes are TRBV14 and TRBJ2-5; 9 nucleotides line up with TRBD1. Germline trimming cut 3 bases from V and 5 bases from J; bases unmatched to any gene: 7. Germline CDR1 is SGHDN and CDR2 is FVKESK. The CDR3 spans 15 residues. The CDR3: CASSQLQGTGETQYF. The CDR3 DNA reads TGTGCCAGCAGCCAGCTACAGGGGACAGGGGAGACCCAGTACTTC.

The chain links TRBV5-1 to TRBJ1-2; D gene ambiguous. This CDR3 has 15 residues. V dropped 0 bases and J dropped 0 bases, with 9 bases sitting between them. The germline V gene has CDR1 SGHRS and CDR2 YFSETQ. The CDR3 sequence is CASSLEIVPNYGYTF. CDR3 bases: TGCGCCAGCAGCTTGGAAATCGTCCCTAACTATGGCTACACCTTC.

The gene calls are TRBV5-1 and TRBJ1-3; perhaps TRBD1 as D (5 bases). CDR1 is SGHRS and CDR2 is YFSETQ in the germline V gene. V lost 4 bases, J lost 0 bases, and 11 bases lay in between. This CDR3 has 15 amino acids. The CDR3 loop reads CASSPGVVSGNTIYF. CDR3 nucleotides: TGCGCCAGCAGCCCGGGGGTAGTCTCTGGAAACACCATATATTTT.

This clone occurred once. The chain's CDR3 is CASLRGRGYTF. The CDR3 DNA reads as TGTGCCAGCCTCAGGGGACGCGGCTACACCTTC. The chain joins TRBV2 to TRBJ1-2; TRBD1 might be the D (6 bases). Trimming cost V 8 bases and J 8 bases, with 12 bases left between them. This CDR3 contains 11 residues. In germline, CDR1 is SNHLY, CDR2 FYNNEI.

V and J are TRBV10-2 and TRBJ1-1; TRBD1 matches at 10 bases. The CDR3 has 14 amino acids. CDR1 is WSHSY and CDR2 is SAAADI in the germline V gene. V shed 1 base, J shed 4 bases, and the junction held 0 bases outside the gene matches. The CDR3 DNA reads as TGCGCCAGCAGTGAGTGGACAGGGGGCACTGAAGCTTTCTTT. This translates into CASSEWTGGTEAFF.